This T cell receptor beta chain originates from a study of blood T cell repertoires in COVID-19. TCRdb's table, derived via immunoSEQ multiplex PCR, lists solely in-frame clones and lacks some. This sample has approximately 220,000 clones, with approximately 80% found just once. V was cut by 8 bases and J by 7 bases, with 22 bases left in between. The CDR3 contains 16 residues. The V gene's germline CDR1 is SGDLS and CDR2 YYNGEE. The chain combines TRBV9 with TRBJ1-6; D might be TRBD1 (6 bases). The source of this sequence is a man aged 40-49 years with acute or convalescent COVID-19. Sequenced input: peripheral blood. CDR3 loop: CASGQEPWQGNSPLHF. The CDR3 bases are TGTGCCAGTGGTCAGGAGCCCTGGCAGGGGAATTCACCCCTCCACTTT.